This T cell receptor beta chain comes out of a study of shared clonotypes between healthy human individuals. Positive CCR7 selection of CD45RO-negative cells yielded the naive CD8 cells, and terminally differentiated effector memory CD45RA+ cells were excluded. Details on this clone: Other DNA sequences in the same sample also yield this CDR3.

Clones were read by immunoSEQ multiplex PCR, and TCRdb kept only the in-frame ones, dropping some. The sample has 1.5 million to 2.5 million clones, less than 95% seen once; the top ten hold roughly 1%. Sequencing input: naive CD8+ T cells sorted from blood. This sequence was found in a man aged 18 to 30 in good health.

The DNA for the CDR3 is TGTGCCAGCAGCTCACCTAATCAGCCCCAGCATTTT. The encoded protein is CASSSPNQPQHF. V gene TRBV7-9 combines with J gene TRBJ1-5; no reliable D call. Trimming cost V 4 bases and J 4 bases, with 5 bases left between them. CDR1 SEHNR and CDR2 FQNEAQ come from the germline V gene (reference sequence). This CDR3 is 12 amino acids long.